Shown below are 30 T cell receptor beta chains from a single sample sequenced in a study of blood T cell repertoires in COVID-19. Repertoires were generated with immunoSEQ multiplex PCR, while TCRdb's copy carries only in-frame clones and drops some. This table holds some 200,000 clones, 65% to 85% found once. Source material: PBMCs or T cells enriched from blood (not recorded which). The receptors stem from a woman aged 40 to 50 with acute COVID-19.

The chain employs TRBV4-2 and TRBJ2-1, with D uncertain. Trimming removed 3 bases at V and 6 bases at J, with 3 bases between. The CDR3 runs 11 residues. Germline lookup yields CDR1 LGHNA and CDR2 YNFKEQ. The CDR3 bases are TGTGCCAGCAGCCACGTCAATGAGCAGTTCTTC. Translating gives CASSHVNEQFF.

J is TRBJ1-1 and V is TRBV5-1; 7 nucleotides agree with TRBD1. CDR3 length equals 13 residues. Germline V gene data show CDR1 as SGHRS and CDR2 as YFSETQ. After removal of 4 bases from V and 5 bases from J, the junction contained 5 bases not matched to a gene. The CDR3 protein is CASSTETGTEAFF. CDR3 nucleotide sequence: TGCGCCAGCAGCACCGAGACAGGGACTGAAGCTTTCTTT. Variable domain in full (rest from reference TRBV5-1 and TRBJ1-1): KAGVTQTPRYLIKTRGQQVTLSCSPISGHRSVSWYQQTPGQGLQFLFEYFSETQRNKGNFPGRFSGRQFSNSRSEMNVSTLELGDSALYLCASSTETGTEAFFGQGTRLTVV.

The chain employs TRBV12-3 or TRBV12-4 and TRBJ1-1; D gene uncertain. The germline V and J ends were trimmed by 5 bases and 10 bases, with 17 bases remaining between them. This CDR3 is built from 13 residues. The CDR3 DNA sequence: TGTGCCAGCAGTGAAGGACTGCGGATGGGAGCTTTCTTT. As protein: CASSEGLRMGAFF.

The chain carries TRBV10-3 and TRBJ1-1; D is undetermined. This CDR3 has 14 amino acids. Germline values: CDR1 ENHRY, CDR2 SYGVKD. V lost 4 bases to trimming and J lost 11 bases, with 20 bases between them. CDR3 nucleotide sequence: TGTGCCATCAGTGGCCCTGGATCTCACGACTCTGCTTTCTTT. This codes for CAISGPGSHDSAFF.

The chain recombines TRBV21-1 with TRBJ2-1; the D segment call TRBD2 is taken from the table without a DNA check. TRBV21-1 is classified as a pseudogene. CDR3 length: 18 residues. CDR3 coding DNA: TGTGCCAGCAGTGAGCCTATTGGAGGGGTTAGCTCCTACAATGAGCAGTTCTTC. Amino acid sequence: CASSEPIGGVSSYNEQFF.

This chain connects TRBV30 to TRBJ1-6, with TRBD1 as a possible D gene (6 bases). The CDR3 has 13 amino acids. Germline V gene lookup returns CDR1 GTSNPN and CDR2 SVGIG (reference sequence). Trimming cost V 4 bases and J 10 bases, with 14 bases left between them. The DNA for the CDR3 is TGTGCCTGGACCCCGGACAGTAGCTCACCCCTCCACTTT. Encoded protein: CAWTPDSSSPLHF.

In DNA, the CDR3 is TGTGCTAGTGCGGGGGGCCGGAGCTCCTACAATGAGCAGTTCTTC. Its protein product is CASAGGRSSYNEQFF. This chain uses TRBV12-5 with TRBJ2-1; D perhaps matches TRBD2 (7 bases). Per germline, CDR1 LGHNT and CDR2 FRNRAP. The CDR3 totals 15 residues. Trimming removed 7 bases at V and 0 bases at J, with 13 bases between.

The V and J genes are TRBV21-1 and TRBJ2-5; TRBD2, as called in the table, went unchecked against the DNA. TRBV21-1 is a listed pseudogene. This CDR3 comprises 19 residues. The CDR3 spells CASSKDREWQDRYQETQYF. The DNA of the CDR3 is TGTGCCAGCAGCAAAGATCGGGAGTGGCAGGACCGCTACCAAGAGACCCAGTACTTC.

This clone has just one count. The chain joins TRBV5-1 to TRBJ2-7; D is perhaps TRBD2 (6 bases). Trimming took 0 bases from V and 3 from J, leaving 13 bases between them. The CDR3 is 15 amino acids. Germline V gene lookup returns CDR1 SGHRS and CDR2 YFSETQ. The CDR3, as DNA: TGCGCCAGCAGCTTGGATGGGACTGAGGTCTACGAGCAGTACTTC. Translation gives CASSLDGTEVYEQYF. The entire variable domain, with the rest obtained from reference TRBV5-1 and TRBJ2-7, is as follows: KAGVTQTPRYLIKTRGQQVTLSCSPISGHRSVSWYQQTPGQGLQFLFEYFSETQRNKGNFPGRFSGRQFSNSRSEMNVSTLELGDSALYLCASSLDGTEVYEQYFGPGTRLTVT.

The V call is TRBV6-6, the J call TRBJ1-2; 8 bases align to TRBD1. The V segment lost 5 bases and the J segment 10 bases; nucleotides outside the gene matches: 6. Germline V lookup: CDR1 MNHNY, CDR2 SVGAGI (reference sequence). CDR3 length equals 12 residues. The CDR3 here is CASSMTGDSYTF. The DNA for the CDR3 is TGTGCCAGCAGTATGACAGGGGACTCCTACACCTTC.

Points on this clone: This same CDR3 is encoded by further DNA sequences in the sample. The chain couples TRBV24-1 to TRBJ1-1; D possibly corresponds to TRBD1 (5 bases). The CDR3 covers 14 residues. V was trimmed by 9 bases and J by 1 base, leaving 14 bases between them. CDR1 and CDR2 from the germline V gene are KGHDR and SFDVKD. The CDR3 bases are TGTGCCACCCTCGGGGGGACGGGGAACACTGAAGCTTTCTTT. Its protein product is CATLGGTGNTEAFF.

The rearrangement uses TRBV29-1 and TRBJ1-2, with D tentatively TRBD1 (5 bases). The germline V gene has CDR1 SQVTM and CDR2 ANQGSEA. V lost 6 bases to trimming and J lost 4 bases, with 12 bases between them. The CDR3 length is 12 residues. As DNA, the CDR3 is TGCAGCGTAACAGGTAGCGGCTATGGCTACACCTTC. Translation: CSVTGSGYGYTF.

The CDR3 reads CASSRQGLNTGELFF. For the CDR3, the DNA is TGTGCCAGCAGCCGACAGGGGTTGAACACCGGGGAGCTGTTTTTT. The chain recombines TRBV5-4 with TRBJ2-2; 8 nucleotides align to TRBD1. Germline V gene lookup returns CDR1 SGHNT and CDR2 YYREEE (reference sequence). The ends lost 4 bases at V and 1 base at J; junction bases unmatched: 3. This CDR3 has 15 residues.

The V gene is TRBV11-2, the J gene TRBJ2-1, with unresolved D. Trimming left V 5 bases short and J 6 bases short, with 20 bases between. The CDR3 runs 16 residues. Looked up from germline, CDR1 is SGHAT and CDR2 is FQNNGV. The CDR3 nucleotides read TGTGCCAGCAGCCCGAAAGTAAGCCCCCTGAGCAATGAGCAGTTCTTC. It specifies CASSPKVSPLSNEQFF.

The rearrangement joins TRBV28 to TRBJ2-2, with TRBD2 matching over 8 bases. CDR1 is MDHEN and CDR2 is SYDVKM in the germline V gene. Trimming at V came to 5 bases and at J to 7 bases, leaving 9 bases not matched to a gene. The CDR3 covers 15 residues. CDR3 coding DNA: TGTGCCAGCAGTCCCTACGGGGGGGCCAACGGGGAGCTGTTTTTT. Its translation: CASSPYGGANGELFF.

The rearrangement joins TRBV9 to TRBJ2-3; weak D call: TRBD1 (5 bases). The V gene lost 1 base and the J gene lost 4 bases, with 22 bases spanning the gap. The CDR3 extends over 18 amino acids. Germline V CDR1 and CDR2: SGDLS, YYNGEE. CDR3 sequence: CASSVPSWGLAGSDTQYF. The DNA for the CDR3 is TGTGCCAGCAGCGTACCGTCATGGGGCCTGGCTGGGTCAGATACGCAGTATTTT.

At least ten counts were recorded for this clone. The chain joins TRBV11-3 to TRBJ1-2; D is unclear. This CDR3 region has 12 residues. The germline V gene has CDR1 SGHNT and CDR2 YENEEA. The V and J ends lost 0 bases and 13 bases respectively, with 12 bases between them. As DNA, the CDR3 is TGTGCCAGCAGCTTAGATCGCGGGCGGCGCACCTTC. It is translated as CASSLDRGRRTF. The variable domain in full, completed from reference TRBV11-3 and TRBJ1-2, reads EAGVVQSPRYKIIEKKQPVAFWCNPISGHNTLYWYLQNLGQGPELLIRYENEEAVDDSQLPKDRFSAERLKGVDSTLKIQPAELGDSAVYLCASSLDRGRRTFGSGTRLTVV.

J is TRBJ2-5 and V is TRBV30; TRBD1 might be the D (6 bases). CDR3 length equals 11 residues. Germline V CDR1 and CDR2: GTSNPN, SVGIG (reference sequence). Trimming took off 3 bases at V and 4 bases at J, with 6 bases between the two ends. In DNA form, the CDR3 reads TGTGCCTGGAGGACAGGAGAGACCCAGTACTTC. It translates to CAWRTGETQYF.

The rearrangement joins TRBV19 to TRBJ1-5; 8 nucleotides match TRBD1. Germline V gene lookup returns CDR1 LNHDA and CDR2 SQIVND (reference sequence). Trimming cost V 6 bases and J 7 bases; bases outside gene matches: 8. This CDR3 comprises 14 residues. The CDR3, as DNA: TGTGCCAGTAGGCAACAGGGGGGTCAACAGCCCCAGCATTTT. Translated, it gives CASRQQGGQQPQHF.

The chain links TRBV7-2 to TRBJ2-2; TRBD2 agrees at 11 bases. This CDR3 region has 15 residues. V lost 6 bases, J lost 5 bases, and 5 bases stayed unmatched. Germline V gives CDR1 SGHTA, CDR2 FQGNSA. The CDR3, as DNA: TGTGCCAGCAGACTAGCGGGAGTAGATACCGGGGAGCTGTTTTTT. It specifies CASRLAGVDTGELFF.

CDR3 DNA sequence: TGTGCCAGCAGCGTCGGGGATGATACGCAGTATTTT. Translated, it gives CASSVGDDTQYF. V gene TRBV9 combines with J gene TRBJ2-3, with a tentative D call TRBD2 (5 bases). V lost 2 bases and J lost 6, with 7 bases in between. Germline-derived CDR1 and CDR2 are SGDLS and YYNGEE. The CDR3 runs 12 residues. Looking up the rest from reference TRBV9 and TRBJ2-3 gives the full variable domain: DSGVTQTPKHLITATGQRVTLRCSPRSGDLSVYWYQQSLDQGLQFLIQYYNGEERAKGNILERFSAQQFPDLHSELNLSSLELGDSALYFCASSVGDDTQYFGPGTRLTVL.

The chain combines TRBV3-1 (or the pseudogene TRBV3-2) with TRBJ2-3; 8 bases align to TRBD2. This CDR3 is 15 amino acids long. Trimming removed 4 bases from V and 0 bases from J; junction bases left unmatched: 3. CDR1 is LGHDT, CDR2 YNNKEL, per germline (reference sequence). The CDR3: CASSPSSGSTDTQYF. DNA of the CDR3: TGTGCCAGCAGCCCATCTAGCGGGAGCACAGATACGCAGTATTTT.

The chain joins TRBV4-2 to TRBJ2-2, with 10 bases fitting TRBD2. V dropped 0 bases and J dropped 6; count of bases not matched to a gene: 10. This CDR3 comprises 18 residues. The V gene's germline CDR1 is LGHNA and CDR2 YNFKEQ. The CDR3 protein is CASSQDTASGRIAGELFF. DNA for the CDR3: TGTGCCAGCAGCCAAGACACAGCTAGCGGGAGAATAGCCGGGGAGCTGTTTTTT.

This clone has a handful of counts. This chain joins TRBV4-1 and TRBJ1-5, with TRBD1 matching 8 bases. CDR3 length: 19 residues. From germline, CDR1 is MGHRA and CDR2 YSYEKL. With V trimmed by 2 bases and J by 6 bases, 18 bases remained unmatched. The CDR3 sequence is CASSQKFPAGDRGGQPQHF. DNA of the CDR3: TGCGCCAGCAGCCAAAAATTTCCCGCGGGAGACAGGGGCGGTCAGCCCCAGCATTTT.

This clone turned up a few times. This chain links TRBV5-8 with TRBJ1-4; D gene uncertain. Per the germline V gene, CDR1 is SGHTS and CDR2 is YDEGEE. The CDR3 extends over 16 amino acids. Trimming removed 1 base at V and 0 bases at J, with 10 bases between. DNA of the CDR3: TGTGCCAGCAGCTTGATCGGGGAGGCAACTAATGAAAAACTGTTTTTT. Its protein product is CASSLIGEATNEKLFF.

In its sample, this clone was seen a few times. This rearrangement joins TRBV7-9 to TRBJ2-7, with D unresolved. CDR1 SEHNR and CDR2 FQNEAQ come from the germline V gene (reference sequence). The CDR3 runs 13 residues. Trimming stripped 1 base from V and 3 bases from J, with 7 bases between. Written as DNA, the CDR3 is TGTGCCAGCAGCTTAGGTAGCTTCTACGAGCAGTACTTC. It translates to CASSLGSFYEQYF.

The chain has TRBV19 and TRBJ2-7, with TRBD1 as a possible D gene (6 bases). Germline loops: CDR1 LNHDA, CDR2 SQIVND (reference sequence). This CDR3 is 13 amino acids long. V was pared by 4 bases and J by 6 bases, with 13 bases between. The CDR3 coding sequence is TGTGCCAGTAGTACAATGACAGGAGGCGAGCAGTACTTC. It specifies CASSTMTGGEQYF.

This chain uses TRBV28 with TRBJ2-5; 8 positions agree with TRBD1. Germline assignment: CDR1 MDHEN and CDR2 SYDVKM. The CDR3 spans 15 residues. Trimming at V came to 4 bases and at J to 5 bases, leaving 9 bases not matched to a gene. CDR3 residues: CASSSDRVLGETQYF. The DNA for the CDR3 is TGTGCCAGCAGTTCGGACAGGGTGTTAGGGGAGACCCAGTACTTC. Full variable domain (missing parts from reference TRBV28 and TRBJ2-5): DVKVTQSSRYLVKRTGEKVFLECVQDMDHENMFWYRQDPGLGLRLIYFSYDVKMKEKGDIPEGYSVSREKKERFSLILESASTNQTSMYLCASSSDRVLGETQYFGPGTRLLVL.

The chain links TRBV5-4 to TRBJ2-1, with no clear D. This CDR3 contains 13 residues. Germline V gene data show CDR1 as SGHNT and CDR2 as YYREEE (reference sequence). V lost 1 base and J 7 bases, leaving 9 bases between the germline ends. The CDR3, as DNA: TGTGCCAGCAGCTTGTACGCCAGTAATGAGCAGTTCTTC. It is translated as CASSLYASNEQFF.

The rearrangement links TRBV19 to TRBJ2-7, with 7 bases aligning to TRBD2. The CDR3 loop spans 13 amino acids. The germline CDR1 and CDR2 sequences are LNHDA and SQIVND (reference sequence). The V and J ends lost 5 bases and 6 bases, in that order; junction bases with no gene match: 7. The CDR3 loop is CASSVGPGGEQYF. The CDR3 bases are TGTGCCAGTAGTGTGGGCCCGGGGGGCGAGCAGTACTTC.